This is a list of T cell receptor beta chains from one sample in a study of blood T cell repertoires in COVID-19. Repertoires were generated with immunoSEQ multiplex PCR, while TCRdb's copy carries only in-frame clones and drops some. The data contain 150,000 to 200,000 clones, under 95% of them seen just once; the ten biggest clones take up approximately 2.2%. Sequencing was done on a sample of peripheral blood. The receptors stem from a young man with acute or convalescent COVID-19. The CDR3 runs from the conserved cysteine through the conserved F or W. The order of the fields is J gene, D gene, clone size, V gene, CDR3 protein, CDR3 DNA. The D gene is left open where the match is weak. Size tells how often a clone was seen (once, few, many) or the class of an expanded clone, and some rows leave it out.

J: TRBJ2-1
D: TRBD2
size: once
V: TRBV10-2
CDR3: CASSPSGGTSGYNEQFF
DNA: TGCGCCAGCAGTCCCTCGGGTGGGACTAGCGGTTACAATGAGCAGTTCTTC

J: TRBJ2-1
D: TRBD2
size: .
V: TRBV18
CDR3: CASSPKREGSYNEQFF
DNA: TGTGCCAGCTCACCCAAGCGGGAGGGTTCCTACAATGAGCAGTTCTTC

J: TRBJ2-5
D: TRBD2
size: .
V: TRBV5-1
CDR3: CASSSQTSTETQYF
DNA: TGCGCCAGCAGCTCCCAGACTAGCACAGAGACCCAGTACTTC

J: TRBJ2-3
D: .
size: .
V: TRBV20-1
CDR3: CSASRLRTDTQYF
DNA: TGCAGTGCTAGTCGACTTCGCACAGATACGCAGTATTTT

J: TRBJ2-7
D: .
size: few
V: TRBV5-1
CDR3: CASSLVGQGNKAYEQYF
DNA: TGCGCCAGCAGCTTGGTGGGCCAGGGGAACAAAGCCTACGAGCAGTACTTC

J: TRBJ1-5
D: .
size: .
V: TRBV19
CDR3: CASSGPMYSNQPQHF
DNA: TGTGCCAGTAGTGGCCCGATGTATAGCAATCAGCCCCAGCATTTT

J: TRBJ1-4
D: TRBD1
size: .
V: TRBV25-1
CDR3: CASSDPGQGDEKLFF
DNA: TGTGCCAGCAGTGACCCGGGACAGGGGGATGAAAAACTGTTTTTT

J: TRBJ2-1
D: TRBD2
size: .
V: TRBV19
CDR3: CASTPSGRVYNEQFF
DNA: TGTGCCAGTACCCCTAGCGGGAGAGTCTACAATGAGCAGTTCTTC

J: TRBJ1-5
D: TRBD1
size: .
V: TRBV6-6
CDR3: CASSYHGQGNQPQHF
DNA: TGTGCCAGCAGTTACCACGGACAGGGCAATCAGCCCCAGCATTTT

J: TRBJ1-1
D: .
size: .
V: TRBV6-5
CDR3: CASTVGRDTEAFF
DNA: TGTGCCAGCACCGTCGGGAGGGACACTGAAGCTTTCTTT

J: TRBJ2-7
D: .
size: .
V: TRBV30
CDR3: CAWVEGYEQYF
DNA: TGTGCCTGGGTGGAGGGATACGAGCAGTACTTC

J: TRBJ2-5
D: TRBD2
size: .
V: TRBV7-8
CDR3: CASSTRLAGGPSETQYF
DNA: TGTGCCAGCAGCACCCGACTAGCGGGGGGGCCGTCGGAGACCCAGTACTTC

J: TRBJ2-1
D: TRBD2
size: .
V: TRBV25-1
CDR3: CASSEAGVIGNEQFF
DNA: TGTGCCAGCAGTGAAGCGGGGGTCATCGGGAATGAGCAGTTCTTC

J: TRBJ1-4
D: TRBD1
size: .
V: TRBV29-1
CDR3: CSVVDREEKLFF
DNA: TGCAGCGTTGTAGACAGGGAAGAAAAACTGTTTTTT

J: TRBJ1-2
D: TRBD1
size: .
V: TRBV5-1
CDR3: CASSLTPGQGFLDYGYTF
DNA: TGCGCCAGCAGCTTGACCCCGGGACAGGGATTTCTGGACTATGGCTACACCTTC

J: TRBJ1-1
D: TRBD1
size: .
V: TRBV5-1
CDR3: CASAGTGVGEAFF
DNA: TGCGCCAGCGCCGGGACAGGGGTCGGTGAAGCTTTCTTT

J: TRBJ1-6
D: .
size: .
V: TRBV21-1
CDR3: CASSLPTANSPLHF
DNA: TGTGCCAGCAGCCTGCCAACAGCTAATTCACCCCTCCACTTT

J: TRBJ2-1
D: TRBD2
size: once
V: TRBV9
CDR3: CASSVGGGAYNEQFF
DNA: TGTGCCAGCAGCGTAGGCGGGGGGGCATACAATGAGCAGTTCTTC

J: TRBJ1-3
D: .
size: .
V: TRBV23-1
CDR3: CASSQSVSGHISGNTIYF
DNA: TGCGCCAGCAGTCAATCGGTCTCGGGACATATCTCTGGAAACACCATATATTTT

J: TRBJ1-5
D: .
size: .
V: TRBV2
CDR3: CASSEGGRTQPQHF
DNA: TGTGCCAGCAGTGAGGGAGGGCGCACTCAGCCCCAGCATTTT

J: TRBJ1-2
D: TRBD1
size: .
V: TRBV6-5
CDR3: CASSKDRAYGYTF
DNA: TGTGCCAGCAGTAAGGACAGGGCCTATGGCTACACCTTC

J: TRBJ2-7
D: .
size: .
V: TRBV5-1
CDR3: CASSLDRDGTYEQYF
DNA: TGCGCCAGCAGCTTGGACAGGGACGGAACCTACGAGCAGTACTTC

J: TRBJ1-2
D: .
size: .
V: TRBV19
CDR3: CASTTPGPGRGYTF
DNA: TGTGCCAGTACCACCCCCGGGCCAGGGCGAGGCTACACCTTC

J: TRBJ1-2
D: TRBD1
size: .
V: TRBV5-5
CDR3: CASSLLGAGQGRLGYGYTF
DNA: TGTGCCAGCAGCTTGTTAGGGGCGGGACAGGGGCGCTTGGGCTATGGCTACACCTTC

J: TRBJ2-3
D: .
size: once
V: TRBV18
CDR3: CASSPPSAGLRTDTQYF
DNA: TGTGCCAGCTCACCACCGTCCGCAGGGCTCCGGACAGATACGCAGTATTTT

J: TRBJ2-1
D: .
size: .
V: TRBV7-9
CDR3: CASSEQGFRVNEQFF
DNA: TGTGCCAGCAGCGAGCAGGGTTTTCGGGTCAATGAGCAGTTCTTC

J: TRBJ1-4
D: .
size: .
V: TRBV24-1
CDR3: CATSVGNEKLFF
DNA: TGTGCCACCAGTGTCGGGAACGAAAAACTGTTTTTT

J: TRBJ1-2
D: .
size: .
V: TRBV20-1
CDR3: CSASFEGGYGYTF
DNA: TGCAGTGCTAGTTTCGAGGGCGGCTATGGCTACACCTTC

J: TRBJ1-6
D: .
size: .
V: TRBV6-5
CDR3: CASRYTGNSPLHF
DNA: TGTGCCAGCAGGTACACAGGGAATTCACCCCTCCACTTT

J: TRBJ1-1
D: TRBD1
size: .
V: TRBV6-5
CDR3: CASSYGAGGVNTEAFF
DNA: TGTGCCAGCAGTTACGGGGCAGGGGGAGTGAACACTGAAGCTTTCTTT

J: TRBJ1-5
D: TRBD1
size: .
V: TRBV6-1
CDR3: CASSGDRGQGNQPQHF
DNA: TGTGCCAGCAGTGGAGACAGGGGGCAAGGCAATCAGCCCCAGCATTTT

J: TRBJ1-4
D: .
size: .
V: TRBV19
CDR3: CASTPGGEKLFF
DNA: TGTGCCAGTACCCCCGGCGGGGAAAAACTGTTTTTT

J: TRBJ2-1
D: .
size: .
V: TRBV2
CDR3: CAAGASYNEQFF
DNA: TGTGCCGCGGGGGCCTCCTACAATGAGCAGTTCTTC

J: TRBJ2-2
D: TRBD1
size: .
V: TRBV19
CDR3: CASSMDSPGQGTGELFF
DNA: TGTGCCAGTAGTATGGATTCTCCGGGACAGGGGACCGGGGAGCTGTTTTTT

J: TRBJ1-1
D: .
size: .
V: TRBV6-5
CDR3: CASSYGADSVHTEAFF
DNA: TGTGCCAGCAGTTATGGGGCTGATTCAGTACACACTGAAGCTTTCTTT

J: TRBJ2-3
D: TRBD1
size: few
V: TRBV24-1
CDR3: CAAGTGTTDTQYF
DNA: TGTGCCGCCGGGACAGGCACCACAGATACGCAGTATTTT

J: TRBJ2-5
D: .
size: .
V: TRBV5-4
CDR3: CASSQASRETQYF
DNA: TGTGCCAGCAGCCAAGCAAGCAGGGAGACCCAGTACTTC

J: TRBJ1-1
D: .
size: .
V: TRBV12-5
CDR3: CASGRDIQNTEAFF
DNA: TGTGCTAGTGGTCGAGACATTCAGAACACTGAAGCTTTCTTT

J: TRBJ1-1
D: .
size: .
V: TRBV9
CDR3: CASTITTRTEAFF
DNA: TGTGCCAGCACCATAACAACGAGGACTGAAGCTTTCTTT

J: TRBJ1-2
D: .
size: once
V: TRBV6-4
CDR3: CASSDPPNYGYTF
DNA: TGTGCCAGCAGTGACCCCCCGAACTATGGCTACACCTTC

J: TRBJ2-7
D: .
size: few
V: TRBV5-5
CDR3: CASSLSPALQYF
DNA: TGTGCCAGCAGCTTGAGCCCCGCGTTACAGTACTTC

J: TRBJ2-5
D: .
size: .
V: TRBV12-3/TRBV12-4
CDR3: CASTLGAEETQYF
DNA: TGTGCCAGCACCCTGGGGGCAGAAGAGACCCAGTACTTC

J: TRBJ1-4
D: .
size: .
V: TRBV3-1/TRBV3-2
CDR3: CASSQERGSGGSNEKLFF
DNA: TGTGCCAGCAGCCAAGAGAGGGGGAGCGGCGGGTCTAATGAAAAACTGTTTTTT

J: TRBJ2-3
D: TRBD2
size: .
V: TRBV5-8
CDR3: CASSSRLASGTDTQYF
DNA: TGTGCCAGCAGCTCACGACTAGCGAGCGGCACAGATACGCAGTATTTT

J: TRBJ2-2
D: .
size: .
V: TRBV30
CDR3: CAWSGAADNTGELFF
DNA: TGTGCCTGGAGTGGGGCAGCTGATAACACCGGGGAGCTGTTTTTT

J: TRBJ1-6
D: .
size: .
V: TRBV5-6
CDR3: CASSFRNAYYNSPLHF
DNA: TGTGCCAGCAGCTTTCGAAATGCCTACTATAATTCACCCCTCCACTTT

J: TRBJ1-1
D: .
size: .
V: TRBV19
CDR3: CASSIGGGTEAFF
DNA: TGTGCCAGTAGTATTGGGGGGGGCACTGAAGCTTTCTTT

J: TRBJ1-1
D: .
size: .
V: TRBV7-9
CDR3: CASSLGLPNTEAFF
DNA: TGTGCCAGCAGCTTGGGACTTCCGAACACTGAAGCTTTCTTT

J: TRBJ1-4
D: .
size: .
V: TRBV7-9
CDR3: CASSLIGGPTNEKLFF
DNA: TGTGCCAGCAGCCTAATAGGAGGCCCAACTAATGAAAAACTGTTTTTT

J: TRBJ1-1
D: .
size: once
V: TRBV3-1/TRBV3-2
CDR3: CASRTRGYTEAFF
DNA: TGTGCCAGCAGGACAAGGGGTTACACTGAAGCTTTCTTT

J: TRBJ1-2
D: .
size: .
V: TRBV9
CDR3: CASSTRDFRVPGGYTF
DNA: TGTGCCAGCAGCACCCGCGATTTCCGAGTGCCTGGTGGCTACACCTTC

J: TRBJ2-1
D: TRBD1
size: once
V: TRBV19
CDR3: CASSISGTAIWFHEQFF
DNA: TGTGCCAGTAGTATTTCCGGGACAGCCATCTGGTTCCATGAGCAGTTCTTC

J: TRBJ1-3
D: .
size: .
V: TRBV29-1
CDR3: CSVEKGDTIYF
DNA: TGCAGCGTTGAGAAGGGAGACACCATATATTTT